The 24 T cell receptor beta chains below all came from one sample that was sequenced in a study of T cell repertoires in cytomegalovirus infection. MiXCR was run by TCRdb on the reads, yielding one entry per CDR3 protein. The data show 700,000 to 850,000 distinct CDR3 sequences, about 33% seen once. Antigens for these TCRs are unknown. Specimen: cultured CD8+ T cells from PBMCs, collected from culture after CMV antigen stimulation. The receptors shown here come from a human donor in good health (CMV status not recorded). Some clones in this sample may be carry-over from other donors' samples.

This clonotype was counted only a few times. The rearrangement joins TRBV20-1 to TRBJ2-5; D is unclear. The CDR3 runs 19 residues. Trimming stripped 5 bases from V and 0 bases from J, with 28 bases between. CDR1 and CDR2 (germline): DFQATT, SNEGSKA (reference sequence). The CDR3 sequence is CSARVPPGLTPRHQETQYF. For the CDR3, the DNA is TGCAGTGCTCGTGTACCTCCGGGCCTGACTCCAAGACACCAAGAGACCCAGTACTTC.

This clonotype was seen more than once but under ten times. V and J are TRBV7-6 and TRBJ1-4; 7 bases are a match to TRBD1. V lost 5 bases and J lost 5; bases outside the gene matches: 8. In germline, CDR1 is SGHVS, CDR2 FNYEAQ. The CDR3 sequence is 15 residues long. As DNA, the CDR3 is TGTGCCAGCAGCACTCCCGGGACAGAGAATGAAAAACTGTTTTTT. Residues: CASSTPGTENEKLFF.

V is TRBV4-1 and J is TRBJ2-7; no firm D call. Germline values: CDR1 MGHRA, CDR2 YSYEKL. The length of the CDR3 is 11 residues. Trimming stripped 3 bases from V and 7 bases from J, with 7 bases between. DNA for the CDR3: TGCGCCAGCAGCCATAGAAGGGAGCAGTACTTC. Protein sequence: CASSHRREQYF.

This clonotype was picked up a small number of times. The genes are TRBV7-6 and TRBJ1-4, with 10 nucleotides matching TRBD1. The V gene end was trimmed by 5 bases and the J gene end by 4 bases; junction bases not matched to a gene: 7. This CDR3 region has 16 residues. CDR1 is SGHVS, CDR2 FNYEAQ, per germline. CDR3: CASSPRQGAINEKLFF. CDR3 DNA: TGTGCCAGCAGCCCAAGACAGGGGGCGATTAATGAAAAACTGTTTTTT.

The genes are TRBV7-8 and TRBJ1-1; 8 bases fit TRBD1. Per germline, CDR1 SGHVS and CDR2 FQNEAQ. The CDR3 spans 17 residues. The J segment lost 5 bases and the V segment lost 0 bases, leaving 11 bases of the junction unmatched. For the CDR3, the DNA is TGTGCCAGCAGCTTAGCAATATTACAAACAGGGGGGACTGAAGCTTTCTTT. Encoded protein: CASSLAILQTGGTEAFF.

The V call is TRBV12-3 or TRBV12-4, the J call TRBJ2-2; perhaps TRBD1 as D (7 bases). The CDR3 is made up of 16 amino acids. The germline V and J ends were trimmed by 5 bases and 1 base, with 14 bases remaining between them. The CDR3 sequence: CASSVGGGMNTGELFF. The CDR3 DNA is TGTGCCAGCAGTGTCGGAGGGGGCATGAACACCGGGGAGCTGTTTTTT.

The rearrangement joins TRBV3-1 to TRBJ2-7; 7 bases line up with TRBD1. The CDR3 has 17 amino acids. The V gene end was trimmed by 1 base and the J gene end by 3 bases; junction bases not matched to a gene: 12. The germline gives CDR1 LGHDT, CDR2 YNNKEL (reference sequence). The CDR3 sequence: CASSQGVYVTGFYEQYF. The CDR3 DNA sequence: TGTGCCAGCAGCCAAGGTGTGTACGTGACAGGGTTCTACGAGCAGTACTTC.

The chain carries TRBV27 and TRBJ1-6; TRBD1 matches at 8 bases. V shed 4 bases, J shed 7 bases, and the junction held 3 bases outside the gene matches. Looked up from germline, CDR1 is MNHEY and CDR2 is SMNVEV (reference sequence). This CDR3 has 14 residues. The CDR3 nucleotides are TGTGCCAGCAGTTCAGGGGGCTGGAATTCACCCCTCCACTTT. Protein product: CASSSGGWNSPLHF.

This chain connects TRBV5-6 to TRBJ1-3; 7 bases fit TRBD1. Trimming at V came to 4 bases and at J to 0 bases, leaving 4 bases not matched to a gene. CDR1 SGHDT and CDR2 YYEEEE come from the germline V gene. The CDR3 runs to 15 residues. The CDR3 sequence: CASSAGTASGNTIYF. The CDR3 DNA is TGTGCCAGCAGCGCGGGGACAGCCTCTGGAAACACCATATATTTT.

The chain employs TRBV28 and TRBJ2-3; D gene uncertain. The CDR3 extends over 12 amino acids. V shed 7 bases and J shed 6 bases, with 11 bases lying between them. CDR1 is MDHEN, CDR2 SYDVKM, per germline. The CDR3 region has the DNA TGTGCCAGCACCGGCCGGTGGGATACGCAGTATTTT. Protein sequence: CASTGRWDTQYF. Full variable domain (outside the CDR3, taken from reference TRBV28 and TRBJ2-3): DVKVTQSSRYLVKRTGEKVFLECVQDMDHENMFWYRQDPGLGLRLIYFSYDVKMKEKGDIPEGYSVSREKKERFSLILESASTNQTSMYLCASTGRWDTQYFGPGTRLTVL.

This clonotype was found a few times. The CDR3 loop is CASSYFLAGEVGTQYF. DNA of the CDR3: TGTGCCAGCAGTTACTTCCTAGCGGGGGAGGTCGGGACCCAGTACTTC. V usage is TRBV6-5 and J usage is TRBJ2-5; 10 bases align to TRBD2. This CDR3 contains 16 residues. The trim removed 1 base at V and 7 bases at J, leaving 9 bases unmatched. CDR1 and CDR2 from the germline V gene are MNHEY and SVGAGI.

This chain joins TRBV4-1 and TRBJ1-1; D gene ambiguous. The CDR3 is made up of 15 amino acids. The V end lost 0 bases, the J end lost 7 bases, and 15 bases lay between the germline ends. Germline loops: CDR1 MGHRA, CDR2 YSYEKL. CDR3 protein: CASSQDPGMSGEAFF. DNA of the CDR3: TGCGCCAGCAGCCAAGACCCGGGAATGTCAGGTGAAGCTTTCTTT.

This clonotype was detected a few times. V and J are TRBV6-6 and TRBJ1-2; no definite D call. V was cut by 8 bases and J by 2 bases, with 33 bases left in between. The germline V gene has CDR1 MNHNY and CDR2 SVGAGI (reference sequence). The CDR3 totals 20 residues. CDR3 region: CASWMAMVGPPNHPNYGYTF. Written as DNA, the CDR3 is TGTGCCAGCTGGATGGCGATGGTAGGACCGCCAAACCACCCCAACTATGGCTACACCTTC.

As for this clonotype: Because the CDR3 is missing its conserved closing phenylalanine or tryptophan, this is likely a read error. V is TRBV6-1 and J is TRBJ2-3, with 7 bases fitting TRBD2. The trim removed 2 bases at V and 4 bases at J, leaving 6 bases unmatched. Looked up from germline, CDR1 is MNHNS and CDR2 is SASEGT. The CDR3 is 15 residues long. The CDR3 coding sequence is TGTGCCAGCAGTGAATTTAGTGGGGGGGCAGATACGCAGTATTCT. It encodes CASSEFSGGADTQYS.

The table lists this clonotype with a few counts. The J gene is TRBJ2-3, the V gene TRBV15, with D unclear. With 8 bases removed from V and 4 bases from J, the gap between germline ends came to 22 bases. Germline lookup yields CDR1 LNHNV and CDR2 YYDKDF (reference sequence). The CDR3 length is 16 residues. Here the CDR3 DNA reads TGTGCCACCGGTCTTGGTACAGTAGACGGGTCAGATACGCAGTATTTT. Its protein is CATGLGTVDGSDTQYF.

The chain couples TRBV6-1 to TRBJ2-7; maybe TRBD2 (5 bases). This CDR3 region has 16 residues. Per the germline V gene, CDR1 is MNHNS and CDR2 is SASEGT. Trimming removed 2 bases at V and 0 bases at J, with 14 bases between. The CDR3 DNA sequence: TGTGCCAGCAGTGAACCAGCGGAATCCAGCTCCTACGAGCAGTACTTC. The encoded protein is CASSEPAESSSYEQYF.

J is TRBJ2-2 and V is TRBV4-1, with 10 bases fitting TRBD2. The CDR3 consists of 15 residues. V was pared by 4 bases and J by 7 bases, with 6 bases of the junction left unmatched. CDR1 and CDR2 (germline): MGHRA, YSYEKL. CDR3: CASSPIAGGDGELFF. Written as DNA, the CDR3 is TGCGCCAGCAGCCCCATAGCGGGGGGAGACGGGGAGCTGTTTTTT.

The rearrangement uses TRBV6-8 and TRBJ2-2; TRBD2 is a possible D gene (6 bases). Between the trimmed V and J ends, which lost 0 bases and 1 base, there was a span of 12 bases. The CDR3 has 17 residues. Germline CDR1 reads MNHGY; CDR2 reads SAAAGT. The CDR3 protein is CASSYSRFGGNTGELFF. For the CDR3, the DNA is TGTGCCAGCAGTTACTCGAGGTTCGGGGGGAACACCGGGGAGCTGTTTTTT.

In this sample, this clonotype turned up a few times. The rearrangement uses TRBV11-2 and TRBJ2-2; D is ambiguous. The germline CDR1 and CDR2 sequences are SGHAT and FQNNGV. The CDR3 runs 15 residues. Trimming cost V 5 bases and J 4 bases, with 14 bases left between them. CDR3 DNA sequence: TGTGCCAGCAGCCTATCCTGGGGAAGCACCGGGGAGCTGTTTTTT. Amino acid sequence: CASSLSWGSTGELFF.

This clonotype showed up many times. This chain links TRBV7-8 with TRBJ1-1; maybe TRBD1 (5 bases). The V end was cut by 1 base, the J end by 5 bases, with 14 bases between. The CDR3 sequence is 15 residues long. Germline CDR1 reads SGHVS; CDR2 reads FQNEAQ. The chain's CDR3 is CASSLVPGDQTEAFF. CDR3 in DNA: TGTGCCAGCAGCTTAGTTCCGGGGGATCAAACTGAAGCTTTCTTT.

The chain is built from TRBV2 and TRBJ2-7, with D possibly matching TRBD2 (5 bases). The CDR3 length is 12 residues. Germline V lookup: CDR1 SNHLY, CDR2 FYNNEI. Deletions cut 11 bases from V and 1 base from J, with 12 bases between. CDR3 sequence reads: CALGGLSYEQYF. The CDR3 DNA is TGTGCCCTAGGAGGACTTTCCTACGAGCAGTACTTC.

The V call is TRBV12-3 or TRBV12-4, the J call TRBJ2-7; TRBD1 matches at 7 bases. Losses at the gene ends were 6 bases for V and 5 bases for J; bases not matched to a gene: 10. This CDR3 has 14 amino acids. The CDR3 spells CASRQTGTPHEQYF. CDR3 sequence (DNA): TGTGCCAGCAGGCAGACAGGGACCCCTCACGAGCAGTACTTC.

The sample holds one count of this clonotype. The chain combines TRBV7-6 with TRBJ1-1; D not resolved. Germline V gene sequence: CDR1 SGHVS, CDR2 FNYEAQ. The V end was cut by 5 bases, the J end by 6 bases, with 13 bases between. This CDR3 is built from 13 residues. The CDR3 nucleotides read TGTGCCAGCAGCCCAGAGGGAAGCTCTGAAGCTTTCTTT. It codes for CASSPEGSSEAFF.

This clonotype was seen ten or more times. The V gene is TRBV7-3, the J gene TRBJ2-5, with D perhaps TRBD2 (6 bases). Germline V gene lookup returns CDR1 SGHTA and CDR2 FQGTGA. V dropped 4 bases and J dropped 5 bases, with 17 bases sitting between them. This CDR3 contains 15 residues. CDR3 loop: CASSSAAGWRETQYF. The CDR3 coding sequence is TGTGCCAGCAGCTCCGCGGCGGGGTGGCGGGAGACCCAGTACTTC.